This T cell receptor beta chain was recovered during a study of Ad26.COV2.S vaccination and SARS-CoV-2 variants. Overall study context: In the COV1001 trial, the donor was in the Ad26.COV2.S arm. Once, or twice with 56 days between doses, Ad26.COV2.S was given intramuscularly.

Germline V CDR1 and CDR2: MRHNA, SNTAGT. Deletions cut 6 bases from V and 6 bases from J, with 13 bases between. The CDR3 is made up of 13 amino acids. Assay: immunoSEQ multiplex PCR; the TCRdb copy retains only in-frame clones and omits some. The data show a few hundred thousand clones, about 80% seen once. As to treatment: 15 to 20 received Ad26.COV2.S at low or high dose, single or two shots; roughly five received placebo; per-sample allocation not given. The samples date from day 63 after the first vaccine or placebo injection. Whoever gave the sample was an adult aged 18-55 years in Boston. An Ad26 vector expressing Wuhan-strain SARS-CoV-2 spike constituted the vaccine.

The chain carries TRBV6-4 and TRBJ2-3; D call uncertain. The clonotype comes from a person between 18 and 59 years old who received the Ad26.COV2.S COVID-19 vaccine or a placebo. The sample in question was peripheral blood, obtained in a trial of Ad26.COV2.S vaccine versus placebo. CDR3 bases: TGTGCCAGCAGCCCGGACCGCGCCGATACGCAGTATTTT. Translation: CASSPDRADTQYF.